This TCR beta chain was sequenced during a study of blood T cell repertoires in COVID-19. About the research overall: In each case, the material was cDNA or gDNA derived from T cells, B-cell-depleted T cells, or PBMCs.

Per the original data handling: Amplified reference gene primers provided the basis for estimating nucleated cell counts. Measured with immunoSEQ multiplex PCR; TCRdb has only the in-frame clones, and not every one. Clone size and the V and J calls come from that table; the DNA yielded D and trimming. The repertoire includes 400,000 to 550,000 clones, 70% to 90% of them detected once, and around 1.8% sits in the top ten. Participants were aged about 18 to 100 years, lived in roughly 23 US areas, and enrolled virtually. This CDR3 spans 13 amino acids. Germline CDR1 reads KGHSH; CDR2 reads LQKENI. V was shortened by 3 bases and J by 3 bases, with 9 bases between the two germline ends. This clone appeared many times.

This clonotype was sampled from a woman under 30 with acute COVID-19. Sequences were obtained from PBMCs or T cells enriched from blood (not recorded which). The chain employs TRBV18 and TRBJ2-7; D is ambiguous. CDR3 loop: CASSPERIYEQYF. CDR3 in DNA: TGTGCCAGCTCACCGGAGAGAATCTACGAGCAGTACTTC.